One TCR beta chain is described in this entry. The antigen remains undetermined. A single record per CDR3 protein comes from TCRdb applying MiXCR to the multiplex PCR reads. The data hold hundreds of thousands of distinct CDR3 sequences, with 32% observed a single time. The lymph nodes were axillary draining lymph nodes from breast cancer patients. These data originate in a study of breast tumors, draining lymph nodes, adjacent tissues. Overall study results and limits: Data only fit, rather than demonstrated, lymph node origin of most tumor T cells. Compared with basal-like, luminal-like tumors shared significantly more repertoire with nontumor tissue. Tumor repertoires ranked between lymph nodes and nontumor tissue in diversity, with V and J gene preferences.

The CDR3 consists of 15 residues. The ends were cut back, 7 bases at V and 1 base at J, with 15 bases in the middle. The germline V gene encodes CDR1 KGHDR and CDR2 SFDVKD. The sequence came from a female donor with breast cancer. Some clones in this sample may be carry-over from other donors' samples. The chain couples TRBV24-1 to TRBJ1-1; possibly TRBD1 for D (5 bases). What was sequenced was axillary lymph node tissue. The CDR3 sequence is CATRGQGGENTEAFF. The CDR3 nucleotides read TGTGCCACCAGGGGCCAGGGAGGAGAGAACACTGAAGCTTTCTTT.